A few counts support the clone carrying this TCR beta chain. This entry is derived from a study of patients and donors after allogeneic stem cell transplantation. MiXCR was run by TCRdb on the RT-PCR reads, yielding one entry per CDR3 protein. The sample carries 400,000 to 500,000 distinct CDR3 sequences, 16% recorded once. Sequenced sample: blood, either unsorted or a sorted T cell fraction (not recorded which). The TCR was taken from a human donor who was either an allogeneic HSCT recipient or a stem cell or donor lymphocyte infusion donor (not recorded which). It is not recorded whose cells these are; they may come from a transplant donor.

The CDR3 reads CASSYPGTGGSLYGYTF. In DNA form, the CDR3 reads TGTGCCAGCAGCTATCCCGGGACAGGGGGCTCCCTCTATGGCTACACCTTC. V gene TRBV7-6 combines with J gene TRBJ1-2; 12 bases are shared with TRBD1. Unmatched junction bases numbered 10, after V lost 4 bases and J lost 4 bases. CDR1 is SGHVS, CDR2 FNYEAQ, per germline. The CDR3 totals 17 residues.